This T cell receptor beta chain was recorded in a study of prognosis after radiotherapy for stage I lung cancer. Two rounds of multiplex PCR amplified TCR beta CDR3 from genomic DNA. Initially, in first-round PCR, primers specific to each TRBV and TRBJ gene were used. One entry per CDR3 protein results from TCRdb running MiXCR on the multiplex PCR reads. Among around 23,000 distinct CDR3 sequences, around 46% were seen once, and the ten largest hold 30% to 40%. V lost 7 bases and J 5 bases, leaving 20 bases between the germline ends. The V gene's germline CDR1 is MRHNA and CDR2 SNTAGT. This CDR3 is 15 amino acids long.

This chain links TRBV6-4 with TRBJ2-5; tentatively, D is TRBD2 (7 bases). Material: PBMCs, obtained before or after stereotactic body radiation therapy (not recorded which). This clonotype was sampled from a donor aged 50 or older with non-small cell lung cancer. The CDR3 loop is CASKDTGAGGETQYF. CDR3 bases: TGTGCCAGCAAAGATACGGGGGCCGGGGGGGAGACCCAGTACTTC.